This TCR beta chain was profiled in a study of T cell responses to AZD1222 COVID-19 vaccine. V lost 3 bases, J lost 3 bases, and 5 bases stayed unmatched. Germline lookup yields CDR1 LGHNA and CDR2 YSLEER. This CDR3 comprises 17 residues. Assay used: immunoSEQ multiplex PCR; TCRdb lists only in-frame clones, some missing. The repertoire has 90,000 to 100,000 clones, over 75% of them found once; the top ten carry about an eighth. The material was peripheral blood, obtained 28 days after the second AZD1222 dose. This clonotype originated in an adult who received the AZD1222 COVID-19 vaccine. The chain recombines TRBV4-3 with TRBJ2-5; 15 bases align to TRBD2. The CDR3 region is CASSHGLAGGREETQYF. The CDR3 coding sequence is TGCGCCAGCAGCCACGGACTAGCGGGGGGGAGGGAAGAGACCCAGTACTTC.